Each of the 25 T cell receptor beta chains below was sequenced from the same sample in a study of PD-1 blockade in classical Hodgkin lymphoma. Each and every patient relapsed after autologous stem cell transplantation, and patients got differing brentuximab vedotin exposure. Only in-frame clones appear in the TCRdb table, and some are missing; sequencing was by immunoSEQ multiplex PCR. The data show approximately 59,000 clones, approximately 90% seen once. Sequenced here: peripheral blood mononuclear cells (PBMCs), sampled before the second cycle of nivolumab. Source of these receptors: a human donor with classical Hodgkin lymphoma.

The chain is built from TRBV27 and TRBJ2-3; 13 positions match TRBD2. Germline V CDR1 and CDR2: MNHEY, SMNVEV (reference sequence). Germline trimming cut 2 bases from V and 3 bases from J; bases unmatched to any gene: 5. The CDR3 sequence is 17 residues long. The CDR3 is CASSLIPTSGGTDTQYF. CDR3 in DNA: TGTGCCAGCAGTTTAATCCCGACTAGCGGGGGGACAGATACGCAGTATTTT.

The chain is built from TRBV5-1 and TRBJ2-2; D gene uncertain. Looked up from germline, CDR1 is SGHRS and CDR2 is YFSETQ. This CDR3 comprises 17 residues. The ends were cut back, 0 bases at V and 5 bases at J, with 17 bases in the middle. The CDR3, as DNA: TGCGCCAGCAGCTTGGCCCCGGTTATTGGGTGGACCGGGGAGCTGTTTTTT. It translates to CASSLAPVIGWTGELFF.

This chain links TRBV27 with TRBJ2-5, with D perhaps matching TRBD2 (5 bases). Germline loops: CDR1 MNHEY, CDR2 SMNVEV (reference sequence). The V end was cut by 0 bases, the J end by 1 base, with 6 bases between. This CDR3 contains 14 residues. CDR3 protein: CASSLSAGQETQYF. The CDR3 nucleotides are TGTGCCAGCAGTTTATCTGCGGGCCAAGAGACCCAGTACTTC.

V and J are TRBV5-1 and TRBJ2-7; D perhaps matches TRBD1 (6 bases). The CDR3 extends over 15 amino acids. V was trimmed by 2 bases and J by 3 bases, leaving 15 bases between them. CDR1 SGHRS and CDR2 YFSETQ come from the germline V gene. This chain's CDR3 is CASSLKDRNNYEQYF. The CDR3, as DNA: TGCGCCAGCAGCTTAAAGGACAGAAATAACTACGAGCAGTACTTC.

The V and J genes are TRBV1 and TRBJ1-6. TRBV1 is termed a pseudogene. The CDR3 length is 19 residues. The CDR3 bases are TGCACCAGCAGCCAATCGCCGGGGGGGAAAATCCACTATAATTCACCCCTCCACTTT. It codes for CTSSQSPGGKIHYNSPLHF.

The J gene is TRBJ2-5, the V gene TRBV5-6, with 8 bases that match TRBD1. The CDR3 sequence is 15 residues long. Germline assignment: CDR1 SGHDT and CDR2 YYEEEE. The trim removed 0 bases at V and 5 bases at J, leaving 6 bases unmatched. The CDR3 sequence: CASSLVRDRRETQYF. The CDR3 coding sequence is TGTGCCAGCAGCTTGGTCCGGGACAGGCGGGAGACCCAGTACTTC.

The chain carries TRBV13 and TRBJ2-3; 12 nucleotides agree with TRBD1. J was trimmed by 8 bases and V by 0 bases; bases with no gene match: 6. CDR1 PRHDT and CDR2 FYEKMQ come from the germline V gene (reference sequence). The CDR3 runs 16 residues. As DNA, the CDR3 is TGTGCCAGCAGCTTAGGGGGACAGGGGGCGATAGGTACGCAGTATTTT. Translating gives CASSLGGQGAIGTQYF.

The chain carries TRBV27 and TRBJ2-7; D possibly corresponds to TRBD1 (6 bases). Germline values: CDR1 MNHEY, CDR2 SMNVEV (reference sequence). V dropped 1 base and J dropped 6 bases, with 7 bases sitting between them. This CDR3 comprises 12 residues. CDR3 coding DNA: TGTGCCAGCAGTTTATTGGGGGCCGAGCAGTACTTC. Translated: CASSLLGAEQYF.

This sequence joins TRBV4-2 and TRBJ1-5; 7 positions match TRBD1. The CDR3 loop spans 15 amino acids. In germline, CDR1 is LGHNA, CDR2 YNFKEQ. The V and J ends lost 2 bases and 6 bases, in that order; junction bases with no gene match: 7. Here the CDR3 reads CASSQKRGPSQPQHF. Written as DNA, the CDR3 is TGTGCCAGCAGCCAAAAGAGGGGGCCGAGTCAGCCCCAGCATTTT.

The J gene is TRBJ1-2, the V gene TRBV6-1; D unresolved. Trimming cost V 6 bases and J 4 bases, with 6 bases left between them. The CDR3 totals 11 residues. Germline CDR1 reads MNHNS; CDR2 reads SASEGT. For the CDR3, the DNA is TGTGCCAGCAGCACTACCTATGGCTACACCTTC. It encodes CASSTTYGYTF.

V gene TRBV11-2 combines with J gene TRBJ2-1, with TRBD2 matching 12 bases. Unmatched junction bases numbered 8, after V lost 6 bases and J lost 8 bases. The CDR3 has 15 amino acids. Germline values: CDR1 SGHAT, CDR2 FQNNGV. The DNA of the CDR3 is TGTGCCAGCAGTCCTAGCGGGGGGGCTCTTGATGAGCAGTTCTTC. The encoded protein is CASSPSGGALDEQFF.

CDR3 bases: TGTGCCAGCACCCCGACTAGTCGATCCTACGAGCAGTACTTC. Its protein product is CASTPTSRSYEQYF. The chain couples TRBV13 to TRBJ2-7; D is perhaps TRBD2 (6 bases). The V end lost 7 bases, the J end lost 1 base, and 14 bases lay between the germline ends. This CDR3 comprises 14 residues. CDR1 is PRHDT and CDR2 is FYEKMQ in the germline V gene (reference sequence).

The chain joins TRBV18 to TRBJ1-2; TRBD1 matches at 7 bases. CDR3 length: 17 amino acids. Germline CDR1 reads KGHSH; CDR2 reads LQKENI. V was clipped by 5 bases and J by 0 bases; unmatched bases: 12. CDR3 region: CASSGQGLGTANYGYTF. CDR3 DNA: TGTGCCAGCTCAGGCCAGGGGTTGGGGACAGCTAACTATGGCTACACCTTC.

The chain has TRBV19 and TRBJ1-5, with a tentative D call TRBD1 (5 bases). With 5 bases removed from V and 4 bases from J, the gap between germline ends came to 15 bases. This CDR3 contains 15 residues. Germline assignment: CDR1 LNHDA and CDR2 SQIVND (reference sequence). The CDR3 bases are TGTGCCAGTAGTCCTGTAGGACAAGCAAATCAGCCCCAGCATTTT. Protein: CASSPVGQANQPQHF.

The chain carries TRBV7-3 and TRBJ1-2; no reliable D call. This CDR3 has 15 amino acids. CDR1 is SGHTA and CDR2 is FQGTGA in the germline V gene. V lost 3 bases, J lost 0 bases, and 11 bases lay in between. The CDR3 reads CASSFWAGPNYGYTF. CDR3 DNA sequence: TGTGCCAGCAGCTTCTGGGCAGGCCCTAACTATGGCTACACCTTC.

The chain links TRBV19 to TRBJ1-2; 7 bases are a match to TRBD1. Germline trimming cut 4 bases from V and 2 bases from J; bases unmatched to any gene: 4. There are 14 residues in the CDR3. CDR1 is LNHDA, CDR2 SQIVND, per germline (reference sequence). The CDR3 protein is CASSTGQVNYGYTF. CDR3 bases: TGTGCCAGTAGTACTGGACAGGTGAACTATGGCTACACCTTC.

V usage is TRBV20-1 and J usage is TRBJ2-7; D gene unclear. Germline CDR1 DFQATT, CDR2 SNEGSKA (reference sequence). There are 11 residues in the CDR3. V lost 5 bases to trimming and J lost 3 bases, with 8 bases between them. The CDR3 DNA reads as TGCAGTGCTGTGACAAACTACGAGCAGTACTTC. It encodes CSAVTNYEQYF.

In its sample, this clone was seen once. This sequence joins TRBV5-4 and TRBJ2-3; either TRBD1 or TRBD2 may fit D (6 bases each). Trimming removed 2 bases at V and 6 bases at J, with 13 bases between. This CDR3 is built from 14 residues. Germline CDR1 reads SGHNT; CDR2 reads YYREEE (reference sequence). The CDR3 is CASSFNREVDTQYF. The CDR3 DNA sequence: TGTGCCAGCAGCTTTAACAGGGAGGTGGATACGCAGTATTTT.

The chain links TRBV2 to TRBJ2-1, with D unresolved. The CDR3 length is 16 residues. Germline V gives CDR1 SNHLY, CDR2 FYNNEI. V gave up 4 bases and J gave up 4 bases, with 17 bases separating them. Here the CDR3 reads CASSVSSDEGYNEQFF. Here the CDR3 DNA reads TGTGCCAGCAGTGTTTCCTCAGACGAAGGATACAATGAGCAGTTCTTC. The variable domain in full, with the rest retrieved from reference TRBV2 and TRBJ2-1, is EPEVTQTPSHQVTQMGQEVILRCVPISNHLYFYWYRQILGQKVEFLVSFYNNEISEKSEIFDDQFSVERPDGSNFTLKIRSTKLEDSAMYFCASSVSSDEGYNEQFFGPGTRLTVL.

This clone was observed a single time. This chain joins TRBV30 and TRBJ2-1, with 9 bases lining up with TRBD2. J lost 13 bases, V lost 5 bases, and 9 bases had no gene match. CDR3 length: 12 amino acids. Germline CDR1 is GTSNPN and CDR2 is SVGIG (reference sequence). This chain's CDR3 is CAWCSGGPGQFF. CDR3 DNA sequence: TGTGCCTGGTGTAGCGGGGGCCCCGGTCAGTTCTTC.

V usage is TRBV9 and J usage is TRBJ2-1; TRBD2 aligns across 7 bases. CDR1 SGDLS and CDR2 YYNGEE come from the germline V gene. CDR3 length equals 16 residues. The ends lost 0 bases at V and 8 bases at J; junction bases unmatched: 11. CDR3 nucleotides: TGTGCCAGCAGCGTAGGAGCAGCGGGATTAATCCATGAGCAGTTCTTC. This translates into CASSVGAAGLIHEQFF.

This chain joins TRBV28 and TRBJ2-7, with 9 bases identical to TRBD1. Germline assignment: CDR1 MDHEN and CDR2 SYDVKM. After removal of 4 bases from V and 1 base from J, the junction contained 8 bases not matched to a gene. CDR3 length: 16 residues. CDR3 nucleotides: TGTGCCAGCAGTTCCCCCCCCGGGACAGGGTCCTACGAGCAGTACTTC. Residues: CASSSPPGTGSYEQYF.

The V call is TRBV7-8, the J call TRBJ2-1; 7 nucleotides line up with TRBD1. The CDR3 is made up of 16 amino acids. Germline-derived CDR1 and CDR2 are SGHVS and FQNEAQ. Unmatched junction bases numbered 9, after V lost 5 bases and J lost 2 bases. The CDR3 coding sequence is TGTGCCAGCAGCAAGACAGGGATACTAACCTACAATGAGCAGTTCTTC. Its translation: CASSKTGILTYNEQFF.

The chain recombines TRBV9 with TRBJ2-3; D is ambiguous. Germline CDR1 SGDLS, CDR2 YYNGEE. The CDR3 contains 15 residues. The V end lost 0 bases, the J end lost 2 bases, and 10 bases lay between the germline ends. The CDR3 sequence: CASSVARVITDTQYF. In DNA, the CDR3 is TGTGCCAGCAGCGTAGCTCGGGTAATCACAGATACGCAGTATTTT.

This chain links TRBV20-1 with TRBJ2-7; D not certain. This CDR3 contains 11 residues. V was trimmed by 8 bases and J by 2 bases, leaving 10 bases between them. From germline, CDR1 is DFQATT and CDR2 SNEGSKA (reference sequence). In DNA, the CDR3 is TGCAGTCAAGGGCAGACCTACGAGCAGTACTTC. Translation: CSQGQTYEQYF.